Sequencing of this T cell receptor (beta chain) was carried out in a study of cytomegalovirus exposure and HLA in healthy donors. CDR3 length: 14 residues. The V and J ends lost 0 bases and 12 bases, in that order; junction bases with no gene match: 6. In germline, CDR1 is SGDLS, CDR2 YYNGEE. The PCR made use of 60 Vbeta and 13 Jbeta primers. Repertoires were generated with immunoSEQ multiplex PCR, while TCRdb's copy carries only in-frame clones and drops some. Of approximately 170,000 clones listed, approximately 71% are singletons. This clone was seen a few times. Its cognate antigen is unknown. Overall study findings and caveats: Later analysis identified 16,951 TCR beta sequences associated with HLA alleles, using a false discovery rate threshold of 0.05.

The rearrangement uses TRBV9 and TRBJ2-1; 10 nucleotides line up with TRBD2. The sample taken for sequencing was PBMCs. The clonotype comes from a man between 50 and 59 years old in good health and CMV-seronegative. The DNA for the CDR3 is TGTGCCAGCAGCGTAGCCCAGCGGGGGGGCATGCAGTTCTTC. Its translation: CASSVAQRGGMQFF. The whole variable domain, remainder taken from reference TRBV9 and TRBJ2-1, is DSGVTQTPKHLITATGQRVTLRCSPRSGDLSVYWYQQSLDQGLQFLIQYYNGEERAKGNILERFSAQQFPDLHSELNLSSLELGDSALYFCASSVAQRGGMQFFGPGTRLTVL.